This T cell receptor (beta chain) originates from a study of blood T cell repertoires in COVID-19. About the study: COVID-19 samples, acute and convalescent, were from the United States, Italy and Spain. T cells, B-cell-depleted T cells, or PBMCs supplied cDNA or gDNA.

Repertoires were generated with immunoSEQ multiplex PCR, while TCRdb's copy carries only in-frame clones and drops some. The sample carries 230,000 or so clones, 80% to 85% recorded once. The specimen sequenced was peripheral blood. The TCR originated in a human donor in a cohort sampled during active COVID-19.

The CDR3 loop reads CATSRGTGRNYGYTF. The DNA of the CDR3 is TGTGCCACCAGCAGAGGGACAGGGAGGAACTATGGCTACACCTTC. The rearrangement links TRBV15 to TRBJ1-2; 8 nucleotides agree with TRBD1. Germline assignment: CDR1 LNHNV and CDR2 YYDKDF (reference sequence). The V segment lost 1 base and the J segment 2 bases; nucleotides outside the gene matches: 3. The CDR3 covers 15 residues.